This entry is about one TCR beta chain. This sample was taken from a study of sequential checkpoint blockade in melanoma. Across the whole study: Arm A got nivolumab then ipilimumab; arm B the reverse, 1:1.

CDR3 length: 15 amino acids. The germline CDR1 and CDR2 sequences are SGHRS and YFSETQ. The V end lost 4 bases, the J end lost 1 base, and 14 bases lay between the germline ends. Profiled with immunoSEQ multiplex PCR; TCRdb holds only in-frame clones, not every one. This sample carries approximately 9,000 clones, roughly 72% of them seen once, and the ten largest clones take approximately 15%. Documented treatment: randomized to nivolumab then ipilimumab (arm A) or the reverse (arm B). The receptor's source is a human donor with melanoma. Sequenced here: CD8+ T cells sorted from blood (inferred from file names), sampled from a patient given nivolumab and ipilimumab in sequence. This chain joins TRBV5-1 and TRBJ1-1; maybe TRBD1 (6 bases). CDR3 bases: TGCGCCAGCAGCAGTCCCGGGGGGCCGAACACTGAAGCTTTCTTT. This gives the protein CASSSPGGPNTEAFF.